Each of the 31 T cell receptor beta chains below was sequenced from the same sample in a study of technical replicates of blood from a handful of donors. Sequencing used immunoSEQ multiplex PCR; TCRdb keeps in-frame clones, though not all of them. The sample yields some 96,000 clones, around 95% seen once. The sequenced sample consisted of T cells isolated from PBMCs. These TCRs come from a human donor in good health.

The CDR3 bases are TGTGCCGCGGGCGGGCCCAGGGGCGAGCAGTACTTC. Translated, it gives CAAGGPRGEQYF. The V call is TRBV5-6, the J call TRBJ2-7; possibly TRBD1 for D (6 bases). V lost 10 bases to trimming and J lost 6 bases, with 17 bases between them. Germline V gene data show CDR1 as SGHDT and CDR2 as YYEEEE. There are 12 residues in the CDR3.

The rearrangement uses TRBV18 and TRBJ1-6; possibly TRBD1 for D (6 bases). V dropped 6 bases and J dropped 8 bases, with 14 bases sitting between them. The CDR3 is made up of 14 amino acids. Germline lookup yields CDR1 KGHSH and CDR2 LQKENI. In DNA form, the CDR3 reads TGTGCCAGCTCCCTCCAGGGGATCTATTCACCCCTCCACTTT. Translated, it gives CASSLQGIYSPLHF. The whole variable domain, filled in from reference TRBV18 and TRBJ1-6, reads NAGVMQNPRHLVRRRGQEARLRCSPMKGHSHVYWYRQLPEEGLKFMVYLQKENIIDESGMPKERFSAEFPKEGPSILRIQQVVRGDSAAYFCASSLQGIYSPLHFGNGTRLTVT.

The chain recombines TRBV2 with TRBJ2-2; no reliable D call. The length of the CDR3 is 16 residues. The V and J ends lost 2 bases and 2 bases respectively, with 12 bases between them. Germline loops: CDR1 SNHLY, CDR2 FYNNEI. The CDR3 spells CASSERSSFNTGELFF. The CDR3 nucleotides read TGTGCCAGCAGTGAACGTTCTTCCTTCAACACCGGGGAGCTGTTTTTT.

The chain combines TRBV4-1 with TRBJ2-2; D unclear. From germline, CDR1 is MGHRA and CDR2 YSYEKL. Trimming pared 4 bases from V and 4 bases from J, leaving 16 bases between. CDR3 length: 16 residues. CDR3 loop: CASSRLVSTGTGELFF. In nucleotides, the CDR3 is TGCGCCAGCAGCCGCTTGGTCTCGACGGGCACCGGGGAGCTGTTTTTT.

V is TRBV9 and J is TRBJ2-5; D call uncertain. The V end was cut by 0 bases, the J end by 2 bases, with 11 bases between. The CDR3 contains 15 residues. Germline loops: CDR1 SGDLS, CDR2 YYNGEE. The CDR3 DNA follows: TGTGCCAGCAGCGTAGGGAGCATACCACAAGAGACCCAGTACTTC. Protein: CASSVGSIPQETQYF.

The chain couples TRBV28 to TRBJ1-5, with a tentative D call TRBD1 (6 bases). This CDR3 region has 15 residues. Trimming took 10 bases from V and 0 from J, leaving 16 bases between them. Germline V lookup: CDR1 MDHEN, CDR2 SYDVKM. CDR3 sequence: CATRAGTYSNQPQHF. The CDR3 DNA is TGTGCCACCCGTGCCGGGACATATAGCAATCAGCCCCAGCATTTT.

The rearrangement joins TRBV6-1 to TRBJ2-7; possibly TRBD1 for D (5 bases). Trimming pared 4 bases from V and 4 bases from J, leaving 14 bases between. Germline values: CDR1 MNHNS, CDR2 SASEGT. The CDR3 runs to 14 residues. CDR3 nucleotides: TGTGCCAGCAGTGGACAGCTGAGGCGTTACGAGCAGTACTTC. Translation: CASSGQLRRYEQYF.

The chain employs TRBV13 and TRBJ2-5; 8 positions match TRBD1. V trimming: 5 bases; J trimming: 4 bases; junction bases outside the gene matches: 12. This CDR3 contains 16 residues. Germline V gives CDR1 PRHDT, CDR2 FYEKMQ (reference sequence). The DNA of the CDR3 is TGTGCCAGCAGCCCTCCCGGACAGGGTGTTAGAGAGACCCAGTACTTC. This translates into CASSPPGQGVRETQYF.

The chain is built from TRBV16 and TRBJ2-7; 9 bases line up with TRBD1. V trimming: 3 bases; J trimming: 4 bases; junction bases outside the gene matches: 13. The CDR3 length is 17 residues. CDR1 is KGHSY, CDR2 FQNENV, per germline. Written as DNA, the CDR3 is TGTGCCAGCAGCCACCAGCCCGGTACAGGGGGCTTTTACGAGCAGTACTTC. Encoded protein: CASSHQPGTGGFYEQYF. The complete variable domain, with remaining parts taken from reference TRBV16 and TRBJ2-7, reads GEEVAQTPKHLVRGEGQKAKLYCAPIKGHSYVFWYQQVLKNEFKFLISFQNENVFDETGMPKERFSAKCLPNSPCSLEIQATKLEDSAVYFCASSHQPGTGGFYEQYFGPGTRLTVT.

The J gene is TRBJ1-1, the V gene TRBV4-1, with 7 bases matching TRBD1. V was pared by 3 bases and J by 8 bases, with 9 bases of the junction left unmatched. The CDR3 consists of 14 residues. Germline CDR1 MGHRA, CDR2 YSYEKL. The CDR3 sequence: CASSQTGQVLEAFF. The DNA for the CDR3 is TGCGCCAGCAGCCAGACAGGGCAAGTCCTGGAAGCTTTCTTT.

The rearrangement joins TRBV6-6 to TRBJ2-7; D ambiguous. Germline CDR1 reads MNHNY; CDR2 reads SVGAGI (reference sequence). This CDR3 is 16 amino acids long. Trimming shortened V by 2 bases and J by 2 bases, and 16 bases separated the two germline ends. This CDR3 is CASSYIVVATPYEQYF. CDR3 coding DNA: TGTGCCAGCAGTTACATCGTAGTCGCCACCCCCTACGAGCAGTACTTC.

The rearrangement uses TRBV27 and TRBJ1-4, with D possibly matching TRBD1 (6 bases). Germline assignment: CDR1 MNHEY and CDR2 SMNVEV (reference sequence). The CDR3 is 16 amino acids. V was pared by 8 bases and J by 2 bases, with 18 bases between. The CDR3 DNA sequence: TGTGCCAGCCGAACCTATGGGGGGGGCACTAATGAAAAACTGTTTTTT. It codes for CASRTYGGGTNEKLFF.

The chain combines TRBV4-2 with TRBJ1-5, with D possibly being TRBD1 (6 bases). Germline assignment: CDR1 LGHNA and CDR2 YNFKEQ. The CDR3 consists of 16 residues. Trimming cost V 4 bases and J 1 base, with 14 bases left between them. DNA for the CDR3: TGTGCCAGCAGCCCAAGGGGTCAGGGGAGCAATCAGCCCCAGCATTTT. Protein product: CASSPRGQGSNQPQHF.

V gene TRBV9 combines with J gene TRBJ2-5; 15 nucleotides line up with TRBD2. The trim removed 0 bases at V and 4 bases at J, leaving 4 bases unmatched. The germline V gene has CDR1 SGDLS and CDR2 YYNGEE. This CDR3 region has 17 residues. The CDR3 is CASSVGTSGGALETQYF. CDR3 nucleotide sequence: TGTGCCAGCAGCGTAGGGACTAGCGGGGGGGCGCTAGAGACCCAGTACTTC.

This chain connects TRBV5-6 to TRBJ1-1; D not resolved. Germline CDR1 reads SGHDT; CDR2 reads YYEEEE. The CDR3 spans 14 residues. Trimming took 0 bases from V and 10 from J, leaving 16 bases between them. The CDR3 nucleotides read TGTGCCAGCAGCTTGGCCGCAGGACTGGTTGGAGCTTTCTTT. Translation gives CASSLAAGLVGAFF.

The CDR3 loop reads CASGLVLRVNYGYTF. DNA of the CDR3: TGTGCTAGTGGTTTGGTGTTGAGGGTGAACTATGGCTACACCTTC. The rearrangement links TRBV12-5 to TRBJ1-2; D remains unclear. The CDR3 spans 15 residues. Deletions cut 0 bases from V and 2 bases from J, with 10 bases between. Germline values: CDR1 LGHNT, CDR2 FRNRAP.

V is TRBV9 and J is TRBJ2-7; 7 nucleotides match TRBD2. The CDR3 is 12 residues long. Germline V lookup: CDR1 SGDLS, CDR2 YYNGEE. V shed 7 bases, J shed 6 bases, and the junction held 7 bases outside the gene matches. The CDR3 nucleotides read TGTGCCAGCGGACGGGGGGAGGGCGAGCAGTACTTC. Its translation: CASGRGEGEQYF.

The chain employs TRBV10-1 and TRBJ2-3; 8 nucleotides align to TRBD2. This CDR3 is built from 14 residues. With 9 bases clipped from V and 1 base from J, the junction kept 6 bases outside the gene matches. In germline, CDR1 is WNHNN, CDR2 SYGVQD (reference sequence). The chain's CDR3 is CASGDGGGTDTQYF. CDR3 DNA: TGCGCCAGTGGGGACGGGGGGGGCACAGATACGCAGTATTTT.

This chain uses TRBV28 with TRBJ2-6; 10 bases are shared with TRBD1. Germline loops: CDR1 MDHEN, CDR2 SYDVKM. J gave up 3 bases and V 2 bases, and 7 bases lay outside the gene matches. The CDR3 has 18 residues. The CDR3 DNA follows: TGTGCCAGCAGTTTACTGCCGACAGGGGGCGTTGGGGCCAACGTCCTGACTTTC. Protein: CASSLLPTGGVGANVLTF.

The chain carries TRBV14 and TRBJ2-1; 8 bases fit TRBD2. The CDR3 length is 19 residues. The V segment lost 1 base and the J segment 0 bases; nucleotides outside the gene matches: 11. Germline CDR1 reads SGHDN; CDR2 reads FVKESK. CDR3 in amino acids: CASSQVAGSLFSSYNEQFF. The CDR3 DNA reads TGTGCCAGCAGCCAAGTAGCGGGGAGTCTATTTAGCTCCTACAATGAGCAGTTCTTC.

The chain couples TRBV27 to TRBJ2-7, with 7 bases that match TRBD1. Germline CDR1 MNHEY, CDR2 SMNVEV (reference sequence). Losses at the gene ends were 6 bases for V and 3 bases for J; bases not matched to a gene: 11. CDR3 length: 15 residues. DNA of the CDR3: TGTGCCAGCAGCTACACCGGGACAGCGAACTACGAGCAGTACTTC. It specifies CASSYTGTANYEQYF.

This sequence joins TRBV4-2 and TRBJ2-1, with 8 bases that match TRBD2. The V gene end was trimmed by 2 bases and the J gene end by 6 bases; junction bases not matched to a gene: 9. CDR1 and CDR2 from the germline V gene are LGHNA and YNFKEQ. The CDR3 has 16 residues. The CDR3 coding sequence is TGTGCCAGCAGCCAACCTCGGGGGGGGCAGGGCAATGAGCAGTTCTTC. Its protein product is CASSQPRGGQGNEQFF.

This chain uses TRBV10-3 with TRBJ1-3; D not resolved. With 3 bases removed from V and 0 bases from J, the gap between germline ends came to 6 bases. Germline V CDR1 and CDR2: ENHRY, SYGVKD. The CDR3 totals 14 residues. CDR3 amino acids: CAISETPSGNTIYF. The CDR3 DNA reads as TGTGCCATCAGTGAAACACCCTCTGGAAACACCATATATTTT.

The V and J genes are TRBV2 and TRBJ1-6, with 7 nucleotides matching TRBD1. The germline gives CDR1 SNHLY, CDR2 FYNNEI. After removal of 6 bases from V and 7 bases from J, the junction contained 3 bases not matched to a gene. The CDR3 contains 13 residues. The CDR3 DNA follows: TGTGCCAGCAGGGGGACAGCCAATTCACCCCTCCACTTT. Translating it yields CASRGTANSPLHF.

The CDR3 region has the DNA TGCGCCAGCAGCGGGCAGGGGGCTGGGTACAATGAGCAGTTCTTC. The encoded protein is CASSGQGAGYNEQFF. The J gene is TRBJ2-1, the V gene TRBV5-1; 8 bases are a match to TRBD1. There are 15 residues in the CDR3. CDR1 SGHRS and CDR2 YFSETQ come from the germline V gene. V was clipped by 4 bases and J by 4 bases; unmatched bases: 7.

J is TRBJ1-6 and V is TRBV9; no clear D gene. Germline CDR1 SGDLS, CDR2 YYNGEE. The CDR3 sequence is 12 residues long. With 0 bases removed from V and 10 bases from J, the gap between germline ends came to 5 bases. CDR3 DNA: TGTGCCAGCAGCGTAGGAGGATCACCCCTCCACTTT. It is translated as CASSVGGSPLHF.

J is TRBJ1-2 and V is TRBV14; perhaps TRBD1 as D (5 bases). Germline CDR1 and CDR2: SGHDN and FVKESK. V lost 1 base and J lost 6, with 21 bases in between. This CDR3 comprises 17 residues. The chain's CDR3 is CASSQVPVLPGPDGYTF. The CDR3 DNA reads TGTGCCAGCAGCCAAGTGCCAGTACTCCCAGGGCCCGATGGCTACACCTTC.

This clone was detected only once. V usage is TRBV7-6 and J usage is TRBJ1-5; D uncertain. The CDR3 sequence is 12 residues long. Germline lookup yields CDR1 SGHVS and CDR2 FNYEAQ. V was trimmed by 11 bases and J by 10 bases, leaving 18 bases between them. CDR3 in DNA: TGTGCCTCCGGGTCGGGTAGAGGACCCCAGCATTTT. Amino acid sequence: CASGSGRGPQHF.

This chain joins TRBV7-8 and TRBJ1-4, with a tentative D call TRBD1 (6 bases). Per the germline V gene, CDR1 is SGHVS and CDR2 is FQNEAQ. Trimming took 3 bases from V and 7 from J, leaving 12 bases between them. This CDR3 spans 14 amino acids. This CDR3 is CASSFLQGSEKLFF. For the CDR3, the DNA is TGTGCCAGCAGCTTTCTACAGGGTTCTGAAAAACTGTTTTTT. The full variable domain, its missing parts supplied by reference TRBV7-8 and TRBJ1-4, is GAGVSQSPRYKVAKRGQDVALRCDPISGHVSLFWYQQALGQGPEFLTYFQNEAQLDKSGLPSDRFFAERPEGSVSTLKIQRTQQEDSAVYLCASSFLQGSEKLFFGSGTQLSVL.

This clone has just one count. V is TRBV19 and J is TRBJ1-5, with D perhaps matching TRBD1 (5 bases). Trimming pared 5 bases from V and 10 bases from J, leaving 12 bases between. This CDR3 has 12 amino acids. The germline V gene has CDR1 LNHDA and CDR2 SQIVND (reference sequence). CDR3 nucleotide sequence: TGTGCCAGTAGTCGGGGGGAGGTTCCCCAGCATTTT. Residues: CASSRGEVPQHF.

This chain uses TRBV19 with TRBJ1-5; maybe TRBD1 (5 bases). The CDR3 sequence is 16 residues long. Trimming took 7 bases from V and 0 from J, leaving 16 bases between them. Per the germline V gene, CDR1 is LNHDA and CDR2 is SQIVND (reference sequence). In DNA, the CDR3 is TGTGCCAGTAAGGCCCTGACAGCCTATAGCAATCAGCCCCAGCATTTT. This translates into CASKALTAYSNQPQHF.